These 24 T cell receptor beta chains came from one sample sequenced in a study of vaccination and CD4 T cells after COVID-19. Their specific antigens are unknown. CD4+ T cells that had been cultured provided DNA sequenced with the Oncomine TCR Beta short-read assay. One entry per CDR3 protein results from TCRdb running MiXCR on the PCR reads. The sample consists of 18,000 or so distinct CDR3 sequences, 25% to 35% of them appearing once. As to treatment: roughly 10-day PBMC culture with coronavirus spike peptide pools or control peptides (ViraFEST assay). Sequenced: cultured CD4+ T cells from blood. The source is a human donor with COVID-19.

The CDR3 sequence is CASTQGGQGDTQYF. DNA for the CDR3: TGCGCCAGCACCCAAGGGGGGCAGGGAGATACGCAGTATTTT. The genes are TRBV5-1 and TRBJ2-3; D may match TRBD1 or TRBD2 (6 bases each). Trimming removed 6 bases at V and 5 bases at J, with 16 bases between. The CDR3 spans 14 residues. Per the germline V gene, CDR1 is SGHRS and CDR2 is YFSETQ.

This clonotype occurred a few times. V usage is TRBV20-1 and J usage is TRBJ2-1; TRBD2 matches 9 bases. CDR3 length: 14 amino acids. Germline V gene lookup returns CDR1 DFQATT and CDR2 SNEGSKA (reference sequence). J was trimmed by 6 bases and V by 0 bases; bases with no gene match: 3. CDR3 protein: CSARDGRGGNEQFF. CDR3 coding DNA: TGCAGTGCTAGAGACGGGCGGGGGGGCAATGAGCAGTTCTTC.

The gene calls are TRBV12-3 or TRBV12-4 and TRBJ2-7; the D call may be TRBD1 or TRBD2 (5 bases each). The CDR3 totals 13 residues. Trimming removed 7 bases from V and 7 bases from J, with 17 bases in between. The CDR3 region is CASTGGVEQEQYF. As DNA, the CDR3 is TGTGCCAGCACTGGGGGAGTAGAGCAAGAGCAGTACTTC.

CDR3 sequence reads: CASSEQVGGYGGELFF. CDR3 bases: TGTGCCAGCAGCGAACAAGTGGGGGGGTACGGCGGGGAGCTGTTTTTT. This chain links TRBV9 with TRBJ2-2, with 7 bases matching TRBD2. Germline V lookup: CDR1 SGDLS, CDR2 YYNGEE. This CDR3 has 16 residues. V shed 3 bases, J shed 7 bases, and the junction held 12 bases outside the gene matches.

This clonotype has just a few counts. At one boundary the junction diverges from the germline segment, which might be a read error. This CDR3 is CASTGRDPEEYF. In nucleotides, the CDR3 is TGTGCCAGCACCGGGCGGGACCCCGAGGAGTACTTC. The chain joins TRBV7-9 to TRBJ2-7; a weak D match, TRBD2 (6 bases). Germline CDR1 reads SEHNR; CDR2 reads FQNEAQ (reference sequence). The CDR3 is 12 amino acids. Full variable domain (rest looked up from reference TRBV7-9 and TRBJ2-7): DTGVSQNPRHKITKRGQNVTFRCDPISEHNRLYWYRQTLGQGPEFLTYFQNEAQLEKSRLLSDRFSAERPKGSFSTLEIQRTEQGDSAMYLCASTGRDPEEYFGPGTRLTVT.

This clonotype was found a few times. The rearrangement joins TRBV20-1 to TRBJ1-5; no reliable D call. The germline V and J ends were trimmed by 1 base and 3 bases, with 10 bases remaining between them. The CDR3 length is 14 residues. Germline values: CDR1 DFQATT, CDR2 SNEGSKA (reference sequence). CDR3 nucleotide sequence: TGCAGTGCTAGAGTTCCGGGAGCCAATCAGCCCCAGCATTTT. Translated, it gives CSARVPGANQPQHF.

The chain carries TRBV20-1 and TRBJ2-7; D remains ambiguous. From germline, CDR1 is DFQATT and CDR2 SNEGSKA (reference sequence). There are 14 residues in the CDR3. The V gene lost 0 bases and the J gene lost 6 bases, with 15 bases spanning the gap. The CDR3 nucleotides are TGCAGTGCTAGAGAGGGTAGACTGGGTGGCGAGCAGTACTTC. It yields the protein CSAREGRLGGEQYF.

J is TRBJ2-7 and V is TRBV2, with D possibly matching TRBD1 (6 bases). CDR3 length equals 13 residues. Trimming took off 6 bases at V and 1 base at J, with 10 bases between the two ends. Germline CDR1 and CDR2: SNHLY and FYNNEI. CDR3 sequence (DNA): TGTGCCAGCAGCCGGGACATATCCTACGAGCAGTACTTC. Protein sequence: CASSRDISYEQYF.

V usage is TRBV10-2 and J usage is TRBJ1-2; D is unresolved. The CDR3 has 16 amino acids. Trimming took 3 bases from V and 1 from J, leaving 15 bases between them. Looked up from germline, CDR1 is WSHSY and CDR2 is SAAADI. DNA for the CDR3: TGCGCCAGCAGTGATCTATCGGACTTGGGTAACTATGGCTACACCTTC. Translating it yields CASSDLSDLGNYGYTF.

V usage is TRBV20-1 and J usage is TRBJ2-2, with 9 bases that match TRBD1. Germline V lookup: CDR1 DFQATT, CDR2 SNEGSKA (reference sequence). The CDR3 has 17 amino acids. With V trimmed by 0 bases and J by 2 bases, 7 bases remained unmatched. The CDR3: CSARDRHRGLNTGELFF. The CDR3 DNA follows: TGCAGTGCTAGAGATCGGCACAGGGGGCTAAACACCGGGGAGCTGTTTTTT.

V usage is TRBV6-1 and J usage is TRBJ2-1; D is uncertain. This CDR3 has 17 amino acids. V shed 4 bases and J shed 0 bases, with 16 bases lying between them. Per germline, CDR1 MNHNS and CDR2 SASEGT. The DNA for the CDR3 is TGTGCCAGCAGTGGGGATTGGCGTAGGAGCTCCTACAATGAGCAGTTCTTC. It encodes CASSGDWRRSSYNEQFF.

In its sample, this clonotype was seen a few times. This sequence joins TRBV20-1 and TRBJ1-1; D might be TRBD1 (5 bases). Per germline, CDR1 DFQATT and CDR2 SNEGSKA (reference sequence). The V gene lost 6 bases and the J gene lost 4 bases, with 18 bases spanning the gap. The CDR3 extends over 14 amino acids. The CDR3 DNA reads TGCAGTGCACCCTCCCCCCTGGGGGTCACTGAAGCTTTCTTT. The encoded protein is CSAPSPLGVTEAFF.

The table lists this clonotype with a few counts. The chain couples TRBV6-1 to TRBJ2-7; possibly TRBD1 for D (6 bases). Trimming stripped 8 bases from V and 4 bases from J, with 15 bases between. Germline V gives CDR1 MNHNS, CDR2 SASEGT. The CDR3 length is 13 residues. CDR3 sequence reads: CASGRQATYEQYF. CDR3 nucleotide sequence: TGTGCCAGCGGCCGACAGGCTACTTACGAGCAGTACTTC.

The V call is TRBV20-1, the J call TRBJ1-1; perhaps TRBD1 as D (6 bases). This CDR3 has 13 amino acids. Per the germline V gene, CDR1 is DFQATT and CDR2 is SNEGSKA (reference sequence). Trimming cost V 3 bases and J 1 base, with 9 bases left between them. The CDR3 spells CSAREGENTEAFF. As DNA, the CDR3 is TGCAGTGCTAGGGAGGGGGAGAACACTGAAGCTTTCTTT.

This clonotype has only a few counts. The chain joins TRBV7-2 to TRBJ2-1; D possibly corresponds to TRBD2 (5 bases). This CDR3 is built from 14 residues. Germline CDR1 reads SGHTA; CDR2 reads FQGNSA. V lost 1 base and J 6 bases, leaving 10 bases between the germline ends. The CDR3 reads CASSLGAASNEQFF. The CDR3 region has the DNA TGTGCCAGCAGCTTAGGAGCGGCTAGCAATGAGCAGTTCTTC.

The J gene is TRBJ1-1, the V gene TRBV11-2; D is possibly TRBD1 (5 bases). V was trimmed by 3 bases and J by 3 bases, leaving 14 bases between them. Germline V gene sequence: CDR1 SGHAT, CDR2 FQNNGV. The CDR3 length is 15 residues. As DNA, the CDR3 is TGTGCCAGCAGCTTGATAGGGGCGGGGGACACTGAAGCTTTCTTT. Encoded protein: CASSLIGAGDTEAFF.

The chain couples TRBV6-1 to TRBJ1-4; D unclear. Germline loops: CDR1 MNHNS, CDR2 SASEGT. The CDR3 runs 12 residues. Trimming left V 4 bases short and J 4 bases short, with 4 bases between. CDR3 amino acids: CASSGVNEKLFF. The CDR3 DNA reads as TGTGCCAGCAGTGGAGTTAATGAAAAACTGTTTTTT.

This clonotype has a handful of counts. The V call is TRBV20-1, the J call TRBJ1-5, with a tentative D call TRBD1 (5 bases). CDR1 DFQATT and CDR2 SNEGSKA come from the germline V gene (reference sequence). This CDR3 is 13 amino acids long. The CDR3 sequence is CRDTCGSDQPQHF. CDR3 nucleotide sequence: TGCAGGGACACTTGCGGGAGCGATCAGCCCCAGCATTTT.

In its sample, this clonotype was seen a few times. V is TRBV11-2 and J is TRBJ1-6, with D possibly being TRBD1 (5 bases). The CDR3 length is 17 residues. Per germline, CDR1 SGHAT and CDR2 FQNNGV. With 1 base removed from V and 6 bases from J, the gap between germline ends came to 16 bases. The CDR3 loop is CASSLGRWGRSNSPLHF. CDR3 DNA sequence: TGTGCCAGCAGCTTAGGCAGGTGGGGACGGAGTAATTCACCCCTCCACTTT.

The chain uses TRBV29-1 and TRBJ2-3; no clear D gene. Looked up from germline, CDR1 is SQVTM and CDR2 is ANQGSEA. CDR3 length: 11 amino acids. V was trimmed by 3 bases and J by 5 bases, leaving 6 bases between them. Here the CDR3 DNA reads TGCAGCGTTGATTGGGGAGATACGCAGTATTTT. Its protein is CSVDWGDTQYF.

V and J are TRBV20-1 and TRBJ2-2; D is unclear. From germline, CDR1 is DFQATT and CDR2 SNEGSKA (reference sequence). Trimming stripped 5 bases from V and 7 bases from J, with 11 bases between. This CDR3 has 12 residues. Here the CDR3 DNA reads TGCAGTGCTTGGAACGGCCACGGGGAGCTGTTTTTT. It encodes CSAWNGHGELFF.

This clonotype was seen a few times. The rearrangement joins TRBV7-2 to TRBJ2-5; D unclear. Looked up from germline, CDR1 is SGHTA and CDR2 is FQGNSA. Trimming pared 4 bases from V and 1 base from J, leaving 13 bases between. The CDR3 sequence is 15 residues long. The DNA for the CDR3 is TGTGCCAGCAGCTCCAGACCTGGCTTCCAAGAGACCCAGTACTTC. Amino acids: CASSSRPGFQETQYF.

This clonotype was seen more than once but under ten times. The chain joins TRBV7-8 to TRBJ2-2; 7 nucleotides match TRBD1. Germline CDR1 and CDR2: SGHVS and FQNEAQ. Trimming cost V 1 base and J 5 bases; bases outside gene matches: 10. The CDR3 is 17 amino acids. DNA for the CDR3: TGTGCCAGCAGCTTAGGTTTAAGGGGGCGTGATACCGGGGAGCTGTTTTTT. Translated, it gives CASSLGLRGRDTGELFF.

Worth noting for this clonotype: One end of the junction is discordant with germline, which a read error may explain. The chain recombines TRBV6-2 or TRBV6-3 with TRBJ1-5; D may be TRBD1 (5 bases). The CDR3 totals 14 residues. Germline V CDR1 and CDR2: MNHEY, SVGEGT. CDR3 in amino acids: CTRARQYSNQPQHF. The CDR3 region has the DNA TGTACCAGAGCCCGACAGTATAGCAATCAGCCCCAGCATTTT.